This T cell receptor (beta chain) was retrieved from a study of T cells in tuberculosis. Whole-study context: Sequenced TCRs come from CD1B-GMM tetramer-binding T cells. The study, taken as a whole, reports: T cells binding CD1B-GMM tetramer weakly possibly escaped the sort.

Cells were sorted from thawed PBMC rested overnight and stained with GMM-loaded CD1B tetramer, viability dye and anti-CD3. The lipid loaded on the CD1B tetramers was C32 glucose monomycolate from Rhodococcus equi. CD14-expressing monocytes were removed from PBMC before cryopreservation and sorting. Tetramer-negative cells, approximately 100,000 per donor, were also sorted. The assay was immunoSEQ multiplex PCR, and TCRdb's table has in-frame clones only and misses some. The table has approximately 60,000 clones, about 86% seen once; the top ten hold 9.5% to 15%. Per the germline V gene, CDR1 is LGHNT and CDR2 is FRNRAP. The CDR3 runs to 15 residues. The J segment lost 2 bases and the V segment lost 2 bases, leaving 3 bases of the junction unmatched.

Sequencing used CD1b-GMM tetramer-negative cells sorted from PBMCs. The receptor comes from an adult woman with latent tuberculosis. The chain is built from TRBV12-5 and TRBJ2-1, with 7 bases identical to TRBD1. CDR3 region: CASGLTGVTYNEQFF. In nucleotides, the CDR3 is TGTGCTAGTGGTTTGACAGGGGTAACCTACAATGAGCAGTTCTTC.